This T cell receptor beta chain came from a study of cytomegalovirus exposure and HLA in healthy donors. Findings and limits, study-wide: There were reportedly fewer N-insertions in an Asian-associated ancestry cluster than the roughly 700-donor mean, in a later analysis. Later, an analysis found that common viral pathogens appeared to be linked with several of the most significant clusters. A list of 150 to 200 TCR beta chains associated with cytomegalovirus was given.

The V gene end was trimmed by 3 bases and the J gene end by 10 bases; junction bases not matched to a gene: 13. This CDR3 contains 14 residues. Germline V gene data show CDR1 as SGDLS and CDR2 as YYNGEE. 60 Vbeta and 13 Jbeta primers were used in PCR. This table comes from immunoSEQ multiplex PCR, and its TCRdb copy is limited to in-frame clones, with some not included. The table lists fewer than 150,000 clones, about 68% of them singletons. Points on this clone: Its antigen is not known.

This TCR was recovered from a woman aged 45-59 years in good health and CMV-seropositive. Sequencing was performed on PBMCs. The chain is built from TRBV9 and TRBJ2-7; TRBD2 matches 7 bases. CDR3: CASSAASTAGPQYF. Written as DNA, the CDR3 is TGTGCCAGCAGCGCGGCCAGCACAGCGGGGCCTCAGTACTTC.